The T cell receptor beta chain under discussion was sequenced for a study of T cell repertoires in cytomegalovirus infection. Looking at the study overall: In public TCR beta signatures, there were indications of both CMV infection and matching HLA type.

This clonotype was observed a handful of times. Its antigen is currently unknown. The CDR3 sequence is 13 residues long. Between the trimmed V and J ends, which lost 2 bases and 1 base, there was a span of 6 bases. From germline, CDR1 is SGHDT and CDR2 YYEEEE. TCRdb itself ran the reads through MiXCR, one entry per CDR3 protein. This sample yields 150,000 to 200,000 distinct CDR3 sequences, of which about 15% are seen a single time; roughly 27% belongs to the top ten. Study-wide results and caveats: The ex vivo response was dominated by HLA-C-restricted CMV-specific TCR beta clonotypes.

The origin of this receptor is a human donor in good health (CMV status not recorded). Some clones in this sample may be carry-over from other donors' samples. The sequencing sample was made of PBMCs. The chain links TRBV5-6 to TRBJ1-1, with D uncertain. CDR3 protein: CASSFQTNTEAFF. In nucleotides, the CDR3 is TGTGCCAGCAGCTTTCAGACGAACACTGAAGCTTTCTTT.